The 27 T cell receptor beta chains listed next were all sequenced from one sample in a study of T cell repertoires in cytomegalovirus infection. TCRdb reprocessed the reads via MiXCR and lists one record per CDR3 protein. Of 450,000 to 600,000 distinct CDR3 sequences in the sample, about 44% were seen once. Their antigen targets remain unknown. Material: cultured PBMCs, obtained from culture after CMV antigen stimulation. The receptors shown here come from a human donor in good health (CMV status not recorded). Some clones in this sample may be carry-over from other donors' samples.

The chain is built from TRBV6-6 and TRBJ1-3; 11 bases line up with TRBD1. The J segment lost 5 bases and the V segment lost 5 bases, leaving 8 bases of the junction unmatched. The CDR3 consists of 16 residues. Germline V gives CDR1 MNHNY, CDR2 SVGAGI (reference sequence). Written as DNA, the CDR3 is TGTGCCAGCAGTCCCCGAGGACAGGGGGCTAGAAACACCATATATTTT. Translating gives CASSPRGQGARNTIYF.

This clonotype occurred a few times. The rearrangement uses TRBV6-1 and TRBJ2-7; the match to TRBD1 covers 8 bases. Germline V gene sequence: CDR1 MNHNS, CDR2 SASEGT. With 7 bases clipped from V and 0 bases from J, the junction kept 8 bases outside the gene matches. The CDR3 is 15 amino acids. The CDR3 here is CASMTWTGNSYEQYF. CDR3 DNA: TGTGCCAGCATGACGTGGACAGGGAACTCCTACGAGCAGTACTTC.

This chain connects TRBV11-2 to TRBJ2-5; D gene unclear. V was cut by 2 bases and J by 0 bases, with 7 bases left in between. The CDR3 contains 14 residues. Germline-derived CDR1 and CDR2 are SGHAT and FQNNGV. CDR3 residues: CASSLYPNQETQYF. DNA for the CDR3: TGTGCCAGCAGCTTATATCCTAACCAAGAGACCCAGTACTTC. The variable domain in full, with the rest retrieved from reference TRBV11-2 and TRBJ2-5, is EAGVAQSPRYKIIEKRQSVAFWCNPISGHATLYWYQQILGQGPKLLIQFQNNGVVDDSQLPKDRFSAERLKGVDSTLKIQPAKLEDSAVYLCASSLYPNQETQYFGPGTRLLVL.

A few counts support this clonotype. The chain recombines TRBV6-5 with TRBJ2-1, with TRBD2 matching 12 bases. Germline V gene lookup returns CDR1 MNHEY and CDR2 SVGAGI. The CDR3 is made up of 18 amino acids. Trimming took 6 bases from V and 2 from J; bases not matched to a gene: 11. CDR3 sequence reads: CASRLPLAGGLTYNEQFF. The CDR3 region has the DNA TGTGCCAGCAGGCTGCCCCTAGCGGGAGGGCTCACCTACAATGAGCAGTTCTTC.

In its sample, this clonotype was seen a few times. The rearrangement joins TRBV6-5 to TRBJ2-2, with 12 bases identical to TRBD2. CDR3 length: 15 residues. Germline CDR1 and CDR2: MNHEY and SVGAGI. Trimming cost V 5 bases and J 7 bases; bases outside gene matches: 5. The DNA for the CDR3 is TGTGCCAGCAGTACTACGACTAGCGGGAGCGGGGAGCTGTTTTTT. This translates into CASSTTTSGSGELFF.

V usage is TRBV6-2 or TRBV6-3 and J usage is TRBJ1-1, with D unclear. The CDR3 has 15 residues. The V end lost 0 bases, the J end lost 0 bases, and 8 bases lay between the germline ends. The V gene's germline CDR1 is MNHEY and CDR2 SVGEGT. CDR3: CASSYSWSVNTEAFF. In DNA, the CDR3 is TGTGCCAGCAGTTACTCGTGGAGTGTGAACACTGAAGCTTTCTTT.

This clonotype was counted only a few times. The genes are TRBV12-3 or TRBV12-4 and TRBJ1-1, with D unresolved. The CDR3 runs 14 residues. Trimming took off 6 bases at V and 4 bases at J, with 15 bases between the two ends. CDR3 sequence: CASRKGGRVTEAFF. CDR3 nucleotides: TGTGCCAGCAGGAAAGGCGGGCGGGTCACTGAAGCTTTCTTT.

This chain connects TRBV11-2 to TRBJ1-2; D is perhaps TRBD1 (6 bases). With 5 bases removed from V and 13 bases from J, the gap between germline ends came to 17 bases. The length of the CDR3 is 12 residues. CDR1 and CDR2 from the germline V gene are SGHAT and FQNNGV. The CDR3 protein is CASSHGGAQRTF. The CDR3 DNA sequence: TGTGCCAGCAGCCATGGGGGGGCCCAACGCACCTTC.

This rearrangement joins TRBV20-1 to TRBJ2-1; 8 nucleotides align to TRBD2. The junction had 6 bases not matched to a gene; V was cut back by 4 bases and J by 4 bases. The CDR3 has 14 residues. Germline-derived CDR1 and CDR2 are DFQATT and SNEGSKA (reference sequence). The CDR3 sequence: CSANWRGDYNEQFF. The DNA of the CDR3 is TGCAGTGCTAACTGGCGGGGGGATTACAATGAGCAGTTCTTC.

This clonotype was seen a single time. The J gene is TRBJ2-3, the V gene TRBV10-3; 8 bases fit TRBD2. The length of the CDR3 is 16 residues. J lost 0 bases, V lost 2 bases, and 4 bases had no gene match. Germline V gives CDR1 ENHRY, CDR2 SYGVKD. Here the CDR3 reads CAISEATSASTDTQYF. The CDR3 DNA sequence: TGTGCCATCAGTGAGGCGACTAGCGCTAGCACAGATACGCAGTATTTT.

The chain links TRBV7-2 to TRBJ2-4; D remains ambiguous. V lost 1 base and J lost 2, with 9 bases in between. The CDR3 is 15 residues long. The V gene's germline CDR1 is SGHTA and CDR2 FQGNSA. The CDR3 DNA follows: TGTGCCAGCAGCTTAGACCCAAATTCCAAAAACATTCAGTACTTC. Its translation is CASSLDPNSKNIQYF.

Only a few counts were recorded for this clonotype. V and J are TRBV12-3 or TRBV12-4 and TRBJ1-2; D is uncertain. Trimming shortened V by 3 bases and J by 6 bases, and 8 bases separated the two germline ends. The CDR3 runs 12 residues. The CDR3 here is CASSFRGDGYTF. CDR3 nucleotides: TGTGCCAGCAGTTTTCGTGGGGATGGCTACACCTTC.

This clonotype was seen a handful of times. The chain couples TRBV7-2 to TRBJ1-3; D is unclear. The ends were cut back, 3 bases at V and 0 bases at J, with 6 bases in the middle. Germline V lookup: CDR1 SGHTA, CDR2 FQGNSA. The CDR3 extends over 14 amino acids. CDR3 in amino acids: CASSFTNSGNTIYF. Here the CDR3 DNA reads TGTGCCAGCAGCTTTACAAACTCTGGAAACACCATATATTTT.

This clonotype occurred once. This rearrangement joins TRBV19 to TRBJ1-6; D uncertain. The CDR3 has 17 amino acids. Trimming removed 2 bases at V and 1 base at J, with 12 bases between. The germline CDR1 and CDR2 sequences are LNHDA and SQIVND (reference sequence). The CDR3 sequence is CASSIRLIGSYNSPLHF. CDR3 bases: TGTGCCAGTAGTATACGCCTCATAGGATCCTATAATTCACCCCTCCACTTT.

There are a few counts of this clonotype. CDR3 sequence: CASSFTERAFF. The DNA for the CDR3 is TGTGCCAGCAGTTTCACAGAGCGAGCTTTCTTT. The rearrangement uses TRBV7-9 and TRBJ1-1; no clear D gene. There are 11 residues in the CDR3. V was shortened by 6 bases and J by 10 bases, with 12 bases between the two germline ends. CDR1 and CDR2 (germline): SEHNR, FQNEAQ (reference sequence).

The gene calls are TRBV6-5 and TRBJ2-7, with 13 bases identical to TRBD2. Germline loops: CDR1 MNHEY, CDR2 SVGAGI. This CDR3 has 18 amino acids. The V segment lost 5 bases and the J segment 4 bases; nucleotides outside the gene matches: 14. The CDR3 DNA reads as TGTGCCAGCAGTGAAGCTATAAGGACTAGCGGGAGTAGATACGAGCAGTACTTC. It specifies CASSEAIRTSGSRYEQYF.

This clonotype appeared a few times. This chain joins TRBV7-2 and TRBJ2-7; TRBD2 matches at 9 bases. Germline CDR1 SGHTA, CDR2 FQGNSA. After removal of 4 bases from V and 6 bases from J, the junction contained 10 bases not matched to a gene. This CDR3 contains 15 residues. The CDR3 DNA follows: TGTGCCAGCAGCTCGACACTAGCGGGCAGCCGCGAGCAGTACTTC. Protein sequence: CASSSTLAGSREQYF.

The chain recombines TRBV20-1 with TRBJ2-3, with D maybe TRBD2 (7 bases). Germline V gene sequence: CDR1 DFQATT, CDR2 SNEGSKA (reference sequence). The CDR3 spans 16 residues. V was trimmed by 1 base and J by 1 base, leaving 15 bases between them. The CDR3 sequence is CSARVGGGGGTDTQYF. DNA of the CDR3: TGCAGTGCTAGAGTAGGCGGGGGCGGAGGCACAGATACGCAGTATTTT.

This clonotype was observed a few times. The chain recombines TRBV7-2 with TRBJ2-1; TRBD2 might be the D (5 bases). The V and J ends lost 7 bases and 7 bases respectively, with 17 bases between them. CDR1 is SGHTA and CDR2 is FQGNSA in the germline V gene. The CDR3 covers 14 residues. The CDR3 reads CASNSYSGVNEQFF. The CDR3, as DNA: TGTGCCAGCAACAGCTACTCCGGGGTAAATGAGCAGTTCTTC.

This clonotype was detected many times. This chain connects TRBV7-2 to TRBJ2-7; D may be TRBD1 (8 bases). Trimming took 2 bases from V and 2 from J, leaving 22 bases between them. The CDR3 sequence is 18 residues long. Germline assignment: CDR1 SGHTA and CDR2 FQGNSA. For the CDR3, the DNA is TGTGCCAGCAGCTTACAGGGGGCGGCGGCTAGCGGAGCCTACGAGCAGTACTTC. This codes for CASSLQGAAASGAYEQYF. Full variable domain (remainder filled in from reference TRBV7-2 and TRBJ2-7): GAGVSQSPSNKVTEKGKDVELRCDPISGHTALYWYRQSLGQGLEFLIYFQGNSAPDKSGLPSDRFSAERTGGSVSTLTIQRTQQEDSAVYLCASSLQGAAASGAYEQYFGPGTRLTVT.

This clonotype was detected a few times. V and J are TRBV7-9 and TRBJ1-1; D uncertain. This CDR3 is 12 amino acids long. Germline CDR1 is SEHNR and CDR2 is FQNEAQ (reference sequence). V gave up 5 bases and J gave up 3 bases, with 7 bases separating them. CDR3: CASSAPYTEAFF. For the CDR3, the DNA is TGTGCCAGCAGCGCCCCATACACTGAAGCTTTCTTT.

In this sample, this clonotype turned up a few times. J is TRBJ1-1 and V is TRBV28; 8 nucleotides agree with TRBD1. The germline V gene has CDR1 MDHEN and CDR2 SYDVKM. After removal of 4 bases from V and 4 bases from J, the junction contained 8 bases not matched to a gene. CDR3 length: 15 residues. The CDR3 spells CASSSRQGMSTEAFF. CDR3 coding DNA: TGTGCCAGCAGTTCAAGACAGGGGATGAGCACTGAAGCTTTCTTT.

The V and J genes are TRBV19 and TRBJ1-2; TRBD1 might be the D (5 bases). Germline V gives CDR1 LNHDA, CDR2 SQIVND (reference sequence). Deletions cut 5 bases from V and 8 bases from J, with 15 bases between. The CDR3 runs to 13 residues. The CDR3 loop is CASSARTRDGYTF. CDR3 bases: TGTGCCAGTAGTGCGAGGACAAGGGACGGCTACACCTTC.

In its sample, this clonotype was seen a few times. This chain joins TRBV7-9 and TRBJ2-1; D is unclear. The V end lost 3 bases, the J end lost 5 bases, and 11 bases lay between the germline ends. The CDR3 spans 14 residues. The germline CDR1 and CDR2 sequences are SEHNR and FQNEAQ (reference sequence). DNA of the CDR3: TGTGCCAGCAGCTTCCGTCTGGACCACAATGAGCAGTTCTTC. This codes for CASSFRLDHNEQFF.

This clonotype appeared many times. The rearrangement links TRBV7-9 to TRBJ2-6; D not resolved. The germline V gene encodes CDR1 SEHNR and CDR2 FQNEAQ (reference sequence). The CDR3 has 20 amino acids. Trimming pared 4 bases from V and 0 bases from J, leaving 22 bases between. DNA for the CDR3: TGTGCCAGCAGCTCCGTTAATATAGGAGAGATCCACTCTGGGGCCAACGTCCTGACTTTC. It codes for CASSSVNIGEIHSGANVLTF.

This chain uses TRBV7-9 with TRBJ2-7; 7 nucleotides line up with TRBD1. Germline V gene lookup returns CDR1 SEHNR and CDR2 FQNEAQ (reference sequence). There are 14 residues in the CDR3. V shed 4 bases and J 2 bases; nucleotides not matched to a gene: 5. CDR3 loop: CASSSYQGAYEQYF. The CDR3 DNA reads TGTGCCAGCAGCTCGTACCAGGGGGCCTACGAGCAGTACTTC.

This clonotype was counted a few times. The rearrangement links TRBV7-8 to TRBJ2-7; a possible D gene is TRBD1 (8 bases). The germline V gene encodes CDR1 SGHVS and CDR2 FQNEAQ. V lost 1 base, J lost 3 bases, and 22 bases lay in between. The CDR3 runs to 18 residues. The CDR3 loop reads CASSLGQGGTGPRYEQYF. The DNA of the CDR3 is TGTGCCAGCAGCTTAGGGCAGGGGGGGACAGGTCCACGCTACGAGCAGTACTTC. The full variable domain, rest sourced from reference TRBV7-8 and TRBJ2-7, is GAGVSQSPRYKVAKRGQDVALRCDPISGHVSLFWYQQALGQGPEFLTYFQNEAQLDKSGLPSDRFFAERPEGSVSTLKIQRTQQEDSAVYLCASSLGQGGTGPRYEQYFGPGTRLTVT.